Shown below are 5 T cell receptor beta chains from a single sample sequenced in a study of patients and donors after allogeneic stem cell transplantation. TCRdb reprocessed the RT-PCR reads via MiXCR and lists one record per CDR3 protein. The sample has some 20,000 distinct CDR3 sequences; less than 30% are singletons. Input material: blood, either unsorted or a sorted T cell fraction (not recorded which). The receptors were gathered from a human donor who was either an allogeneic HSCT recipient or a stem cell or donor lymphocyte infusion donor (not recorded which). It is not recorded whose cells these are; they may come from a transplant donor.

In its sample, this clonotype was seen a few times. The rearrangement uses TRBV20-1 and TRBJ1-2; 7 bases line up with TRBD1. Unmatched junction bases numbered 3, after V lost 0 bases and J lost 2 bases. Germline V CDR1 and CDR2: DFQATT, SNEGSKA (reference sequence). The CDR3 spans 14 residues. As DNA, the CDR3 is TGCAGTGCTAGAGAGTGGGACAGAAACTATGGCTACACCTTC. This sequence encodes CSAREWDRNYGYTF.

V usage is TRBV3-1 and J usage is TRBJ1-3; no firm D call. Trimming pared 1 base from V and 0 bases from J, leaving 7 bases between. This CDR3 has 15 amino acids. Germline V gives CDR1 LGHDT, CDR2 YNNKEL (reference sequence). The CDR3 protein is CASSQGTFSGNTIYF. Here the CDR3 DNA reads TGTGCCAGCAGCCAAGGAACGTTCTCTGGAAACACCATATATTTT.

This clonotype was found a few times. The chain joins TRBV7-2 to TRBJ1-5, with D uncertain. The V gene lost 3 bases and the J gene lost 5 bases, with 8 bases spanning the gap. CDR1 is SGHTA, CDR2 FQGNSA, per germline. The CDR3 totals 13 residues. For the CDR3, the DNA is TGTGCCAGCAGCTTTACGGAGCATCAGCCCCAGCATTTT. It codes for CASSFTEHQPQHF.

The chain combines TRBV6-1 with TRBJ1-5; the D gene is possibly TRBD1 (5 bases). V was cut by 4 bases and J by 7 bases, with 20 bases left in between. Germline V lookup: CDR1 MNHNS, CDR2 SASEGT. This CDR3 region has 16 residues. The CDR3 reads CASSGGVKNWGQPQHF. The CDR3 nucleotides read TGTGCCAGCAGTGGAGGAGTCAAGAACTGGGGGCAGCCCCAGCATTTT.

This clonotype was seen only a few times. V gene TRBV4-3 combines with J gene TRBJ2-7; 8 bases are shared with TRBD1. CDR3 length: 14 amino acids. Germline CDR1 is LGHNA and CDR2 is YSLEER. Losses at the gene ends were 3 bases for V and 3 bases for J; bases not matched to a gene: 4. Here the CDR3 DNA reads TGCGCCAGCAGCCATGTTACAGGGGGCTACGAGCAGTACTTC. It encodes CASSHVTGGYEQYF.